The T cell receptor (beta chain) described here comes from a study of T cells in Graves' hyperthyroidism and ophthalmopathy. Overall study findings and caveats: Most clonotypes expanded in thyroid above 0.001 were likewise present in blood. The model anticipated ophthalmopathy a median approximately 6.7 months pre-onset.

Patients aged 18 to 65 had newly diagnosed hyperthyroidism that had lasted under 2 months. Patients were excluded for uncontrolled infection, other autoimmune disease, pregnancy or lactation. As concerns this clonotype: Its specificity is unknown.

Amplification targeted TCR beta CDR3 regions from RNA transcripts. The study used the HTBI primer set for a first-round RT-PCR of the TCR CDR3. MiXCR was run by TCRdb on the multiplex PCR reads, yielding one entry per CDR3 protein. The data hold 550,000 to 800,000 distinct CDR3 sequences, with around 15% observed a single time. The CDR3 is 16 residues long. Losses at the gene ends were 2 bases for V and 2 bases for J; bases not matched to a gene: 9. The germline CDR1 and CDR2 sequences are MGHRA and YSYEKL. Sequenced input: blood. This receptor was obtained from a man in his forties or fifties with Graves' hyperthyroidism. The J gene is TRBJ2-7, the V gene TRBV4-1, with TRBD1 identical over 7 bases. This CDR3 is CASSQTHSGQPYEQYF. DNA for the CDR3: TGCGCCAGCAGCCAAACACATTCGGGACAGCCCTACGAGCAGTACTTC.